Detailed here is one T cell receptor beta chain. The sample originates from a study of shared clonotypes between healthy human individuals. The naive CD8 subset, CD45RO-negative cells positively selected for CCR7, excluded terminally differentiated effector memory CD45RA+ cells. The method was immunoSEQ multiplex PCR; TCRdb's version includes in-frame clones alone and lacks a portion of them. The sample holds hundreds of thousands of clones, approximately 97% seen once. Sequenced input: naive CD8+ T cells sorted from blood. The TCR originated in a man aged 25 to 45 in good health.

The CDR3 DNA is TGTGCCAGTCCGGGACTAGCGGGGGGGAACTCCTACAATGAGCAGTTCTTC. Protein product: CASPGLAGGNSYNEQFF. The V gene is TRBV2, the J gene TRBJ2-1; 16 bases line up with TRBD2. The CDR3 spans 17 residues. Germline loops: CDR1 SNHLY, CDR2 FYNNEI. J was trimmed by 0 bases and V by 9 bases; bases with no gene match: 5. The variable domain in full, completed from reference TRBV2 and TRBJ2-1, reads EPEVTQTPSHQVTQMGQEVILRCVPISNHLYFYWYRQILGQKVEFLVSFYNNEISEKSEIFDDQFSVERPDGSNFTLKIRSTKLEDSAMYFCASPGLAGGNSYNEQFFGPGTRLTVL.